A selection of T cell receptor beta chains follows, all from one sample in a study of identifying expanded T cells in peripheral blood. Assay: immunoSEQ multiplex PCR; the TCRdb copy retains only in-frame clones and omits some. Here the sample spans about 91,000 clones, around nine tenths being singletons. The material sequenced was blood. The receptors were sampled from a person between 18 and 70 years old in good health. Each CDR3 is given without its conserved first and last residue.

v_gene	j_gene	CDR3aa
TRBV9	TRBJ2-7	ASSVGGLAGSYEQY
TRBV6-1	TRBJ1-5	ASSARQVTPNQPQH
TRBV30	TRBJ1-5	AWSARAGDSQPQH
TRBV19	TRBJ1-4	ASSIATGREKLF
TRBV7-2	TRBJ2-7	ASNDRQGAYEQY
TRBV27	TRBJ1-5	ASRGTGVSNQPQH
TRBV5-6	TRBJ2-3	ASSLGVPGTDTQY
TRBV10-1	TRBJ2-4	ASRDRDVKNIQY
TRBV5-4	TRBJ2-5	ASSYDQGGETQY
TRBV30	TRBJ2-5	AWSSLLAGGPETQY
TRBV19	TRBJ1-5	ASSITGEGQPQH
TRBV2	TRBJ2-7	ASREGTGFHEQY
TRBV7-6	TRBJ2-1	ASRPIVGGSYNEQF
TRBV5-1	TRBJ2-6	ASSPPRQGNVLT
TRBV30	TRBJ2-5	AWNLGGPLTGGQETQY
TRBV15	TRBJ1-6	ATSRDILGQENSPLH
TRBV9	TRBJ2-3	ASSVTTGRTDTQY
TRBV9	TRBJ2-7	ASSVDGGLDYEQY
TRBV6-5	TRBJ2-1	ASSFSPRSSYPQQF
TRBV27	TRBJ2-1	ASSLSVDSSYNEQF
TRBV27	TRBJ1-2	ASSPGTGKEGGYT
TRBV10-3	TRBJ2-5	AISDRVETQY
TRBV4-3	TRBJ2-1	ASSQTTATLYNEQF
TRBV29-1	TRBJ1-2	SVDYGYT
TRBV27	TRBJ2-3	ASKKNPRTDTQY
TRBV11-2	TRBJ2-3	ASSLALVVTDTQY
TRBV7-9	TRBJ2-2	ASGSGMRGGELF
TRBV2	TRBJ2-6	ASKTGSGANVLT
TRBV4-3	TRBJ1-1	ASSHYRGTEAF
TRBV30	TRBJ2-7	AWSGSFSYEQY
TRBV15	TRBJ2-3	ATSRSEGGTDTQY
TRBV4-3	TRBJ2-1	ASSQENGGEQF
TRBV5-1	TRBJ1-1	ASSLGSELEAF
TRBV19	TRBJ2-2	ASSGQGARVTGELF
TRBV9	TRBJ1-1	ASSVGSGTAFTEAF
TRBV7-2	TRBJ2-1	ASSLSFSSYNEQF
TRBV7-3	TRBJ2-7	ASSWTSGSYEQY
TRBV5-1	TRBJ2-5	ASSSIPPGLAGGSETQY
TRBV9	TRBJ1-2	ASSVDLGLQEGYT
TRBV28	TRBJ2-7	ASSLSLPGNEQY